This passage covers 5 T cell receptor beta chains from one sample sequenced in a study of monozygotic twins with inflammatory bowel disease. No DNA is given; TCRdb re-called the 5' RACE reads and lists each CDR3 protein once. Its table records approximately 110,000 distinct CDR3 sequences. The sample consisted of blood. The origin of the receptors is a human donor with ulcerative colitis or Crohn's disease, or a healthy co-twin of an affected twin (not recorded which).

The gene calls are TRBV20-1 and TRBJ1-2; the TRBD1 assignment by TCRdb is unverifiable without DNA. Germline loops: CDR1 DFQATT, CDR2 SNEGSKA (reference sequence). This CDR3 has 14 residues. The CDR3 sequence is CSATRGQGTYGYTF.

The chain carries TRBV6-2 or TRBV6-3 and TRBJ2-5. The CDR3 length is 14 residues. Germline CDR1 is MNHEY and CDR2 is SVGEGT. The CDR3: CASSLVGFQETQYF.

This chain links TRBV5-1 with TRBJ2-7; TCRdb's D gene call, TRBD2, goes unchecked for lack of DNA. Germline loops: CDR1 SGHRS, CDR2 YFSETQ. This CDR3 contains 15 residues. Here the CDR3 reads CASSSGLAGGNEQYF.

The chain couples TRBV27 to TRBJ1-5. Germline lookup yields CDR1 MNHEY and CDR2 SMNVEV (reference sequence). The CDR3 is 16 residues long. Here the CDR3 reads CASSSGSGLSNQPQHF.

The chain is built from TRBV11-1 and TRBJ1-1; TCRdb designates TRBD1, a call that cannot be tested without DNA. This CDR3 spans 19 amino acids. CDR1 is SGHAT, CDR2 FQDESV, per germline (reference sequence). The CDR3 reads CASSLEGGDVWWVNTEAFF.